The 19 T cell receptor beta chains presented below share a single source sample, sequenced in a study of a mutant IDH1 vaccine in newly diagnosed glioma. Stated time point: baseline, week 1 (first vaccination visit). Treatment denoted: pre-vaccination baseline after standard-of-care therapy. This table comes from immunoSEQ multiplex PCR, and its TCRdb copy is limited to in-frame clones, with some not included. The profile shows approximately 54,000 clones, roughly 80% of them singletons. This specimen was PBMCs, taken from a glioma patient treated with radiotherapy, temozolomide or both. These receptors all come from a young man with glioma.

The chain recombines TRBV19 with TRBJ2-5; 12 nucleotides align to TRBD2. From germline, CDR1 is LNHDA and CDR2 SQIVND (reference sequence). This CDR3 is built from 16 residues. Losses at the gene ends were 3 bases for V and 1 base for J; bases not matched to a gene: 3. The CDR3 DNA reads TGTGCCAGTAGTATCCGGACTAGCGGGATCCAAGAGACCCAGTACTTC. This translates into CASSIRTSGIQETQYF.

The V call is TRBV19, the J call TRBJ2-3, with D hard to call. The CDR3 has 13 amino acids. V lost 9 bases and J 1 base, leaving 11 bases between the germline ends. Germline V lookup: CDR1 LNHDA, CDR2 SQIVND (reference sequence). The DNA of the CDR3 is TGTGCCAGCCGCGTGTCAGGCACAGATACGCAGTATTTT. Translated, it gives CASRVSGTDTQYF.

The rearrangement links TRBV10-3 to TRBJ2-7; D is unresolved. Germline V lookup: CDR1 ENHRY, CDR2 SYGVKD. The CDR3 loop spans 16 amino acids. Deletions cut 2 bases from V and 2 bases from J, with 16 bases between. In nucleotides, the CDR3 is TGTGCCATCAGTGAGACTCGGCCCCCCAAGACCTACGAGCAGTACTTC. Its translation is CAISETRPPKTYEQYF.

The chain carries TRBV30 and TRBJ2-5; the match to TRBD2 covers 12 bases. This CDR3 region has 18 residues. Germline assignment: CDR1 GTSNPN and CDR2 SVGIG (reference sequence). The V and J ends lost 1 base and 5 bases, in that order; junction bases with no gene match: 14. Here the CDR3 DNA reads TGTGCCTGGAGTGCCGGGTGGGCTAGCGGGAGGGCCGGGGAGACCCAGTACTTC. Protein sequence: CAWSAGWASGRAGETQYF.

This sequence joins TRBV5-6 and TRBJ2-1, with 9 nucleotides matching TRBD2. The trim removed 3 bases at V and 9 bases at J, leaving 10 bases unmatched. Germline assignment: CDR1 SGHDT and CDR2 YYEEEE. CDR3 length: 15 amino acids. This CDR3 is CASSSVAGDTAEQFF. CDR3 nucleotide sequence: TGTGCCAGCAGCTCTGTAGCGGGAGATACCGCTGAGCAGTTCTTC.

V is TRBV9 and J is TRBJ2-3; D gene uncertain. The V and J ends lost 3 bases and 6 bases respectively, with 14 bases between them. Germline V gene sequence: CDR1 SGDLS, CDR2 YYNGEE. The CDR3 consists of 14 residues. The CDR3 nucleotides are TGTGCCAGCAGCGCTGCCCAAGTCGGGGATACGCAGTATTTT. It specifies CASSAAQVGDTQYF.

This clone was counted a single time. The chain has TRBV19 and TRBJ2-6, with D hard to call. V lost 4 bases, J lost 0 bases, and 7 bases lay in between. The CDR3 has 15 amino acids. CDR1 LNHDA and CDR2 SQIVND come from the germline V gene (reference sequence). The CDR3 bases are TGTGCCAGTAGTAGCGTATTCTCTGGGGCCAACGTCCTGACTTTC. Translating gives CASSSVFSGANVLTF.

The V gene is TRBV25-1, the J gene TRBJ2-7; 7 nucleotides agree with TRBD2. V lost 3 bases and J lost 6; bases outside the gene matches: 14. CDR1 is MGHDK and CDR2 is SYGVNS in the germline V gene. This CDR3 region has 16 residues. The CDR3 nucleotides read TGTGCCAGCAGTGACCCTGGACTAGACCCAACTCGCGAGCAGTACTTC. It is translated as CASSDPGLDPTREQYF.

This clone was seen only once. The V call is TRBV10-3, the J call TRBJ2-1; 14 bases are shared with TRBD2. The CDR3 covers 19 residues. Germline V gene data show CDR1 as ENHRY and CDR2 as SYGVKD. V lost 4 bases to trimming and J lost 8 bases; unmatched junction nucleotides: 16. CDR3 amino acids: CAISVGAVGTSGRIYEQFF. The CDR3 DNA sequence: TGTGCCATCAGTGTAGGGGCGGTGGGGACTAGCGGGAGAATTTATGAGCAGTTCTTC.

The CDR3 bases are TGTGCCAGCAGCTTGAGGGATTTCGAGTATCAAGATACGCAGTATTTT. Its translation is CASSLRDFEYQDTQYF. The chain joins TRBV7-9 to TRBJ2-3; D perhaps matches TRBD2 (5 bases). The V end lost 3 bases, the J end lost 5 bases, and 18 bases lay between the germline ends. Germline CDR1 is SEHNR and CDR2 is FQNEAQ (reference sequence). The CDR3 sequence is 16 residues long.

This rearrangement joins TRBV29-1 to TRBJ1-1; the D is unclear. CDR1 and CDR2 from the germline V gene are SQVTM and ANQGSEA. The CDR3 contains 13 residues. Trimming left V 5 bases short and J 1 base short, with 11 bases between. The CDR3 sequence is CSVHMSGNTEAFF. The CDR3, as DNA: TGCAGCGTTCATATGTCAGGGAACACTGAAGCTTTCTTT.

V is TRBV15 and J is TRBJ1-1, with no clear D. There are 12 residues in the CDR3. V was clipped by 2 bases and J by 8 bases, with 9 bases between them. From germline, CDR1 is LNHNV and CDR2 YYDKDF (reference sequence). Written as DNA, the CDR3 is TGTGCCACCAGCAGATCCCGGACCGAAGCTTTCTTT. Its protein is CATSRSRTEAFF.

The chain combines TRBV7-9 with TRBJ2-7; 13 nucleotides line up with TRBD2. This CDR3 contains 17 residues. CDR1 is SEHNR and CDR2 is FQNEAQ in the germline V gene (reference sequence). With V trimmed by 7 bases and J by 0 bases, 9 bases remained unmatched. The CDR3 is CASTRGTSGTSSYEQYF. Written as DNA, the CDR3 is TGTGCCAGCACCCGGGGGACTAGCGGGACTAGCTCCTACGAGCAGTACTTC.

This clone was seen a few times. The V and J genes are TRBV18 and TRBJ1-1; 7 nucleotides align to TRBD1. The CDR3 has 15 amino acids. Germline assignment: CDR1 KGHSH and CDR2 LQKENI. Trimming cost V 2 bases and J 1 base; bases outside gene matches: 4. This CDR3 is CASSPSRGANTEAFF. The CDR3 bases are TGTGCCAGCTCACCAAGCAGGGGGGCGAACACTGAAGCTTTCTTT.

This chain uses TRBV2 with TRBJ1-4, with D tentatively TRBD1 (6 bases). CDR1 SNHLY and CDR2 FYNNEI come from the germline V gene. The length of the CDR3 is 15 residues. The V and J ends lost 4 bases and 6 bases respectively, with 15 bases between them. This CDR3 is CASSAQGLWYEKLFF. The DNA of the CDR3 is TGTGCCAGCAGTGCCCAGGGGCTTTGGTATGAAAAACTGTTTTTT.

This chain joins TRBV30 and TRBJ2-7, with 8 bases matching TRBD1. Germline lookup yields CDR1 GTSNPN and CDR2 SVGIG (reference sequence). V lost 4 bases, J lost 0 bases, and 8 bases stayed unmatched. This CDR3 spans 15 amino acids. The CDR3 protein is CAWMTGVGNSYEQYF. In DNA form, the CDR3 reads TGTGCCTGGATGACAGGGGTTGGAAACTCCTACGAGCAGTACTTC. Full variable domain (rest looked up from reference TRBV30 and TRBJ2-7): SQTIHQWPATLVQPVGSPLSLECTVEGTSNPNLYWYRQAAGRGLQLLFYSVGIGQISSEVPQNLSASRPQDRQFILSSKKLLLSDSGFYLCAWMTGVGNSYEQYFGPGTRLTVT.

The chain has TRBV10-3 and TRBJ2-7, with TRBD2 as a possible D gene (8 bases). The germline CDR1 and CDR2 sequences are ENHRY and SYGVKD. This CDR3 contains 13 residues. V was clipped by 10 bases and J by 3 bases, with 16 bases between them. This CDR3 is CATREGQIYEQYF. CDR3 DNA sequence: TGTGCCACCCGGGAGGGACAGATCTACGAGCAGTACTTC.

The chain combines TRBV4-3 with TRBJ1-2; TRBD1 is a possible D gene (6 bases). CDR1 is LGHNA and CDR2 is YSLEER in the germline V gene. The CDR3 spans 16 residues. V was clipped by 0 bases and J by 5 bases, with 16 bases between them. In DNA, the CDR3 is TGCGCCAGCAGCCAAGATCAGCCCGGACAGTTGTATGGCTACACCTTC. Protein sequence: CASSQDQPGQLYGYTF.

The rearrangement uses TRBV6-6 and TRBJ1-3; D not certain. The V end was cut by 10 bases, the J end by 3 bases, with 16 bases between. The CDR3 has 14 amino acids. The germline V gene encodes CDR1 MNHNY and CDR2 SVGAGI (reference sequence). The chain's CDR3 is CATSYEGRGNTIYF. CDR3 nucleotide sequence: TGTGCCACCAGCTATGAGGGTCGTGGAAACACCATATATTTT.